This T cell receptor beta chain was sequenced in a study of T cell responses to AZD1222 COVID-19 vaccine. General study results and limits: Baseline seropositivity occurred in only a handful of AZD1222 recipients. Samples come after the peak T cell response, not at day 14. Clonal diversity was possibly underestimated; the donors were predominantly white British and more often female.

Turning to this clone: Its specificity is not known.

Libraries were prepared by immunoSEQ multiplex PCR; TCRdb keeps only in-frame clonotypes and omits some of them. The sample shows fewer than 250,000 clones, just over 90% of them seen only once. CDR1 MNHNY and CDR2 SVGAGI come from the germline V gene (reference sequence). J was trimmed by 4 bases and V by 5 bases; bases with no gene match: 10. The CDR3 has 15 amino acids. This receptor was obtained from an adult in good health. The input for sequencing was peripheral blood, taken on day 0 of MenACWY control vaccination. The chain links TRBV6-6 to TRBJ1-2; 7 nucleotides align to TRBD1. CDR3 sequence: CASSTGDSRLYGYTF. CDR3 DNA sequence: TGTGCCAGCAGTACGGGGGACAGTCGTCTCTATGGCTACACCTTC.